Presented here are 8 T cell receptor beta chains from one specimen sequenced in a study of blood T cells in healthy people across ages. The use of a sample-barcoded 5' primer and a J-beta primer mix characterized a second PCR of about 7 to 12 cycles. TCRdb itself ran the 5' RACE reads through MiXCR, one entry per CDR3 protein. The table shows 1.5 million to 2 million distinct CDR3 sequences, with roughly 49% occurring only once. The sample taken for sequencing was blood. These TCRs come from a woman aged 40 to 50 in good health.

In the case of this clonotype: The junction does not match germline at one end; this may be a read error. CDR3 loop: CSVEVQGSSDEQYF. The DNA of the CDR3 is TGCAGCGTTGAAGTCCAGGGTAGCTCCGACGAGCAGTACTTC. The chain combines TRBV29-1 with TRBJ2-7, with D perhaps TRBD1 (5 bases). The germline V gene encodes CDR1 SQVTM and CDR2 ANQGSEA. The CDR3 totals 14 residues.

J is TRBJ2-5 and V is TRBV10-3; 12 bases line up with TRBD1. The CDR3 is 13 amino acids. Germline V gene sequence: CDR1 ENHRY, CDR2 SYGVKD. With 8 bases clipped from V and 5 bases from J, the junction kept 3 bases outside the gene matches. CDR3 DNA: TGTGCCATCGGGGGACAGGGGGCGGAGACCCAGTACTTC. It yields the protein CAIGGQGAETQYF.

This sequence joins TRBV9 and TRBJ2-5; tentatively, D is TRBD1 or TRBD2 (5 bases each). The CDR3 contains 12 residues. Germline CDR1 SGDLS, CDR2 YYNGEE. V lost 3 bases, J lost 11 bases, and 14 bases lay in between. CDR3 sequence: CASSAPEGRQYF. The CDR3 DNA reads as TGTGCCAGCAGCGCCCCCGAGGGGAGACAGTACTTC.

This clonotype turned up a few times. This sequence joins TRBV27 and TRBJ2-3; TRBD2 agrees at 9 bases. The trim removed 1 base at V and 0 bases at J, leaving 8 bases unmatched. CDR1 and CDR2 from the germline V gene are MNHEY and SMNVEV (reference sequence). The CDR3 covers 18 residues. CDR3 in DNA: TGTGCCAGCAGTTTATTTGGGCTAGCGGGGTTAAGCACAGATACGCAGTATTTT. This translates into CASSLFGLAGLSTDTQYF.

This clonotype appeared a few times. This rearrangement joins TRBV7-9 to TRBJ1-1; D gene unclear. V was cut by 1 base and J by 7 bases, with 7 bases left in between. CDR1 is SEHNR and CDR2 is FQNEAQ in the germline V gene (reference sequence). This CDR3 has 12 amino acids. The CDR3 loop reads CASSLEGREAFF. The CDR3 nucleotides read TGTGCCAGCAGCTTAGAGGGCCGTGAAGCTTTCTTT.

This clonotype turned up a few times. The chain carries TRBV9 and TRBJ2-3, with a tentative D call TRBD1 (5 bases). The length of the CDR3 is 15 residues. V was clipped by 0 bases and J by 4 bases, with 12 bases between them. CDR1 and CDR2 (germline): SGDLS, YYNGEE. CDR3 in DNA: TGTGCCAGCAGCGTAGAGGGCAGGGCCCCAGATACGCAGTATTTT. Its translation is CASSVEGRAPDTQYF. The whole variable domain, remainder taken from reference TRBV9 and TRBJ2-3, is DSGVTQTPKHLITATGQRVTLRCSPRSGDLSVYWYQQSLDQGLQFLIQYYNGEERAKGNILERFSAQQFPDLHSELNLSSLELGDSALYFCASSVEGRAPDTQYFGPGTRLTVL.

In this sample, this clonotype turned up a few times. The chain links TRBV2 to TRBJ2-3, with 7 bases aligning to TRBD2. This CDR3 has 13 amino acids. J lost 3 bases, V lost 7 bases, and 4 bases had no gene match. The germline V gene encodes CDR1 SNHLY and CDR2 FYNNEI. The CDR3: CASKASGTDTQYF. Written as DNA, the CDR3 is TGTGCCAGCAAAGCTAGCGGAACAGATACGCAGTATTTT.

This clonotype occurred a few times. The DNA of the CDR3 is TGTGCCAGCAGCTTGACACAGGGAACTAATGAAAAACTGTTTTTT. Protein sequence: CASSLTQGTNEKLFF. V is TRBV7-9 and J is TRBJ1-4; D possibly corresponds to TRBD1 (6 bases). The CDR3 sequence is 15 residues long. Trimming pared 3 bases from V and 1 base from J, leaving 9 bases between. Per the germline V gene, CDR1 is SEHNR and CDR2 is FQNEAQ (reference sequence).